This record looks at one T cell receptor (beta chain) sequence and its context. Germline V gene data show CDR1 as SQVTM and CDR2 as ANQGSEA. This CDR3 contains 11 residues. The V gene lost 6 bases and the J gene lost 13 bases, with 18 bases spanning the gap. The record originates from a study of control samples from healthy donors and cancer patients. Measured with immunoSEQ multiplex PCR; TCRdb has only the in-frame clones, and not every one. Among around 170,000 clones listed, 90% to 95% were seen once. The source of this sequence is a man aged 25 to 45 in good health. The V and J genes are TRBV29-1 and TRBJ1-2; maybe TRBD1 (5 bases). Sequencing input: blood. This CDR3 reads CSVTGTNYVTF. The CDR3 DNA is TGCAGCGTGACCGGGACCAACTATGTCACCTTC. The complete variable domain, with remaining parts taken from reference TRBV29-1 and TRBJ1-2, reads SAVISQKPSRDICQRGTSLTIQCQVDSQVTMMFWYRQQPGQSLTLIATANQGSEATYESGFVIDKFPISRPNLTFSTLTVSNMSPEDSSIYLCSVTGTNYVTFGSGTRLTVV.